This T cell receptor (beta chain) was documented in a study of blood T cell repertoires in COVID-19. Study information: Acute-phase and convalescent COVID-19 samples originated in the United States, Italy and Spain. Sources were T cells, B-cell-depleted T cells, or PBMCs; the material itself was cDNA or gDNA.

Source study methods: By means of reference gene primer amplification, nucleated cell counts were estimated. Generated by immunoSEQ multiplex PCR, the TCRdb table keeps only in-frame clones and is missing some. V, J and clone size reflect that table, while D and trimming were determined from the DNA. The table records around 170,000 clones, around 88% of them present only once. The CDR3 length is 13 residues. Germline V gene sequence: CDR1 ENHRY, CDR2 SYGVKD. The trim removed 11 bases at V and 3 bases at J, leaving 8 bases unmatched. The sample taken for sequencing was peripheral blood. J is TRBJ2-3 and V is TRBV10-3; TRBD2 aligns across 7 bases. The TCR comes from a woman between 25 and 40 years old with acute or convalescent COVID-19. The CDR3 DNA is TGTGCCGCCCAAAAGCGGGAAACAGATACGCAGTATTTT. Translated: CAAQKRETDTQYF.